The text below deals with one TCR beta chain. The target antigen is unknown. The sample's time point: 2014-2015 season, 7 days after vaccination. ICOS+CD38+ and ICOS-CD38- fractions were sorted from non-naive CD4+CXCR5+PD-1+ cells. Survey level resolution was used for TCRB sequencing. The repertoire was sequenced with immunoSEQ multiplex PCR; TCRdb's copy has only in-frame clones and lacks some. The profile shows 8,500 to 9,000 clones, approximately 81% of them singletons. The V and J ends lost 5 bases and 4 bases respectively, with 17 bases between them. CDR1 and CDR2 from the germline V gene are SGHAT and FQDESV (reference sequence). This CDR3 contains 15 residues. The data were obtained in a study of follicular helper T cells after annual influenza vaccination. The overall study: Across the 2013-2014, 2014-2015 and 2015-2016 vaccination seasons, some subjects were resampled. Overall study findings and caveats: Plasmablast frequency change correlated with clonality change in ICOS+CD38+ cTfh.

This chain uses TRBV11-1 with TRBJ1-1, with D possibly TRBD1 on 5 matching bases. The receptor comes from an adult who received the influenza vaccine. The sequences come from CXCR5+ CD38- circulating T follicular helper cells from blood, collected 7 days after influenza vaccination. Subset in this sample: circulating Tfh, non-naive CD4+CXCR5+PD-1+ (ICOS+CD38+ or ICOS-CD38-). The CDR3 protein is CASSGGVQGGTEAFF. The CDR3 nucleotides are TGTGCCAGCAGCGGGGGGGTTCAGGGTGGCACTGAAGCTTTCTTT.